This TCR beta chain was captured by sequencing in a study of OX40 agonist ivuxolimab in advanced cancers. About the study: Three individuals attained partial responses, comprising one hepatocellular carcinoma case and two cutaneous melanoma cases.

With respect to this clone: Its specificity is unknown.

General study results and limits: Expanded clones were, on average, more numerous in CD8+ T cells than in CD4+.

The assay was immunoSEQ multiplex PCR, and TCRdb's table has in-frame clones only and misses some. This table holds 100,000 to 120,000 clones, 91% found once. Autoimmune disease history or systemic immunosuppression excluded patients. CDR1 is MNHNS, CDR2 SASEGT, per germline. V shed 5 bases and J shed 2 bases, with 15 bases lying between them. This CDR3 is 15 amino acids long. Sequencing was performed on CD4+ or CD8+ T cells sorted from blood, taken in a trial of the OX40 agonist ivuxolimab. This sequence originates from an adult with an advanced solid tumor such as melanoma, head and neck, liver or kidney cancer. This chain links TRBV6-1 with TRBJ2-5, with D perhaps TRBD1 (6 bases). Here the CDR3 DNA reads TGTGCCAGCAGTTTCAGGACAGATCAGCAAGAGACCCAGTACTTC. This codes for CASSFRTDQQETQYF.